The 29 T cell receptor beta chains in this list originate from one sample, sequenced in a study of OX40 agonist ivuxolimab in advanced cancers. The assay was immunoSEQ multiplex PCR, and TCRdb's table has in-frame clones only and misses some. The sample carries tens of thousands of clones, roughly 85% recorded once. The input for sequencing was CD4+ or CD8+ T cells sorted from blood, taken in a trial of the OX40 agonist ivuxolimab. These receptor sequences come from an adult with an advanced solid tumor such as melanoma, head and neck, liver or kidney cancer.

The chain recombines TRBV27 with TRBJ1-2, with 7 bases that match TRBD1. There are 13 residues in the CDR3. Germline values: CDR1 MNHEY, CDR2 SMNVEV (reference sequence). V trimming: 3 bases; J trimming: 8 bases; junction bases outside the gene matches: 6. As DNA, the CDR3 is TGTGCCAGCAGTTTTGACAGGGCGGGAGGCTACACCTTC. Protein product: CASSFDRAGGYTF.

This clone rates as medium-sized. Other DNA sequences from this sample encode an identical CDR3 as well. The V and J genes are TRBV18 and TRBJ1-5; D remains unclear. Germline CDR1 and CDR2: KGHSH and LQKENI. The CDR3 totals 13 residues. Trimming cost V 6 bases and J 0 bases, with 6 bases left between them. The CDR3 protein is CASSPDSNQPQHF. The CDR3 region has the DNA TGTGCCAGCTCCCCCGATAGCAATCAGCCCCAGCATTTT. The full variable domain, in which reference TRBV18 and TRBJ1-5 provide the parts outside the CDR3, is NAGVMQNPRHLVRRRGQEARLRCSPMKGHSHVYWYRQLPEEGLKFMVYLQKENIIDESGMPKERFSAEFPKEGPSILRIQQVVRGDSAAYFCASSPDSNQPQHFGDGTRLSIL.

V is TRBV4-1 and J is TRBJ1-3, with D hard to call. Germline V CDR1 and CDR2: MGHRA, YSYEKL. The CDR3 totals 12 residues. The V gene lost 0 bases and the J gene lost 4 bases, with 1 base spanning the gap. CDR3 nucleotides: TGCGCCAGCAGCCAAGAGGGAAACACCATATATTTT. This translates into CASSQEGNTIYF.

CDR3 bases: TGTGCCAGCAGCCTAGGATTCCGCCAAGATAGCAATCAGCCCCAGCATTTT. Its protein product is CASSLGFRQDSNQPQHF. The gene calls are TRBV5-6 and TRBJ1-5, with D uncertain. Trimming left V 4 bases short and J 0 bases short, with 17 bases between. Germline V gives CDR1 SGHDT, CDR2 YYEEEE. The CDR3 has 17 residues. The variable domain in full, completed from reference TRBV5-6 and TRBJ1-5, reads DAGVTQSPTHLIKTRGQQVTLRCSPKSGHDTVSWYQQALGQGPQFIFQYYEEEERQRGNFPDRFSGHQFPNYSSELNVNALLLGDSALYLCASSLGFRQDSNQPQHFGDGTRLSIL.

The chain couples TRBV12-5 to TRBJ2-5; TRBD1 agrees at 7 bases. Germline V gene sequence: CDR1 LGHNT, CDR2 FRNRAP. V trimming: 5 bases; J trimming: 2 bases; junction bases outside the gene matches: 8. This CDR3 has 15 residues. In DNA form, the CDR3 reads TGTGCTAGTGGTCCAGAAATGGGACAGCAAGAGACCCAGTACTTC. Residues: CASGPEMGQQETQYF.

A note on this clone: This sample includes further DNA sequences coding for the same CDR3. The chain has TRBV27 and TRBJ2-3; 8 bases agree with TRBD2. The CDR3 has 16 amino acids. Germline CDR1 MNHEY, CDR2 SMNVEV (reference sequence). V shed 5 bases and J 6 bases; nucleotides not matched to a gene: 13. For the CDR3, the DNA is TGTGCCAGCAGTACCCCGAGCGGGGGTTTGTGGGATACGCAGTATTTT. Translating it yields CASSTPSGGLWDTQYF.

The chain employs TRBV6-5 and TRBJ2-1, with 8 bases matching TRBD2. With 6 bases clipped from V and 5 bases from J, the junction kept 6 bases outside the gene matches. The germline gives CDR1 MNHEY, CDR2 SVGAGI. This CDR3 region has 14 residues. The CDR3 loop reads CASRRGRGDNEQFF. CDR3 coding DNA: TGTGCCAGCAGGCGCGGGCGGGGGGACAATGAGCAGTTCTTC.

The rearrangement uses TRBV6-1 and TRBJ2-7; tentatively, D is TRBD2 (5 bases). Trimming took off 6 bases at V and 3 bases at J, with 12 bases between the two ends. From germline, CDR1 is MNHNS and CDR2 SASEGT. The CDR3 runs 13 residues. CDR3 region: CASSSGFLYEQYF. The DNA for the CDR3 is TGTGCCAGCAGCTCGGGATTCCTCTACGAGCAGTACTTC.

To note about this clone: The same CDR3 also results from other DNA sequences found in this sample. The rearrangement joins TRBV19 to TRBJ1-1; tentative D call: TRBD1 (5 bases). V lost 3 bases to trimming and J lost 5 bases, with 13 bases between them. The germline CDR1 and CDR2 sequences are LNHDA and SQIVND (reference sequence). The CDR3 runs 14 residues. CDR3: CASSIGGIGTEAFF. The CDR3 coding sequence is TGTGCCAGTAGTATTGGGGGGATAGGGACTGAAGCTTTCTTT.

The rearrangement uses TRBV19 and TRBJ2-1; the match to TRBD2 covers 8 bases. V lost 6 bases, J lost 10 bases, and 5 bases stayed unmatched. Per the germline V gene, CDR1 is LNHDA and CDR2 is SQIVND (reference sequence). The CDR3 extends over 12 amino acids. This chain's CDR3 is CASSGGAGEQFF. The CDR3 coding sequence is TGTGCCAGTAGCGGGGGGGCCGGCGAGCAGTTCTTC. The whole variable domain, filled in from reference TRBV19 and TRBJ2-1, reads DGGITQSPKYLFRKEGQNVTLSCEQNLNHDAMYWYRQDPGQGLRLIYYSQIVNDFQKGDIAEGYSVSREKKESFPLTVTSAQKNPTAFYLCASSGGAGEQFFGPGTRLTVL.

The chain carries TRBV25-1 and TRBJ1-1; D is unclear. V shed 2 bases and J shed 5 bases, with 9 bases lying between them. Germline assignment: CDR1 MGHDK and CDR2 SYGVNS. This CDR3 has 13 amino acids. The chain's CDR3 is CASSELGGTEAFF. CDR3 nucleotide sequence: TGTGCCAGCAGTGAACTAGGAGGAACTGAAGCTTTCTTT.

DNA for the CDR3: TGTGCCAGCTCACCACCGGGATTCAATGTCGAGCAGTACTTC. Translated, it gives CASSPPGFNVEQYF. The rearrangement uses TRBV18 and TRBJ2-7; unclear D gene. The CDR3 covers 14 residues. Germline values: CDR1 KGHSH, CDR2 LQKENI. The germline V and J ends were trimmed by 0 bases and 6 bases, with 12 bases remaining between them.

The rearrangement links TRBV4-1 to TRBJ2-2; 12 bases agree with TRBD2. With V trimmed by 0 bases and J by 6 bases, 11 bases remained unmatched. Germline V gene data show CDR1 as MGHRA and CDR2 as YSYEKL. This CDR3 spans 19 amino acids. CDR3 DNA: TGCGCCAGCAGCCAAGATCTAGCGGGGGGGCTCATACGGCCCGGGGAGCTGTTTTTT. Residues: CASSQDLAGGLIRPGELFF.

The chain joins TRBV6-5 to TRBJ1-2, with D hard to call. CDR3 length: 15 residues. The germline V gene has CDR1 MNHEY and CDR2 SVGAGI. Trimming left V 1 base short and J 8 bases short, with 17 bases between. The chain's CDR3 is CASSYYAEKDWGYTF. CDR3 in DNA: TGTGCCAGCAGTTACTACGCCGAGAAAGATTGGGGCTACACCTTC.

The chain couples TRBV9 to TRBJ1-6, with TRBD1 matching over 7 bases. Germline values: CDR1 SGDLS, CDR2 YYNGEE. With 3 bases clipped from V and 8 bases from J, the junction kept 5 bases outside the gene matches. This CDR3 comprises 14 residues. CDR3 DNA: TGTGCCAGCAGCGGGGGACAGAAATATTCACCCCTCCACTTT. Translating it yields CASSGGQKYSPLHF.

V and J are TRBV6-1 and TRBJ2-3, with a possible D match to TRBD2 (6 bases). Germline values: CDR1 MNHNS, CDR2 SASEGT. V was cut by 4 bases and J by 0 bases, with 14 bases left in between. The CDR3 is 16 residues long. The CDR3 DNA reads TGTGCCAGCAGTGGCCGCGGGGTCACTAGCACAGATACGCAGTATTTT. Amino acid sequence: CASSGRGVTSTDTQYF.

The chain links TRBV19 to TRBJ1-2; a possible D gene is TRBD1 (5 bases). The CDR3 sequence is 14 residues long. Trimming took 5 bases from V and 5 from J, leaving 15 bases between them. Per germline, CDR1 LNHDA and CDR2 SQIVND (reference sequence). This chain's CDR3 is CASSPPGTEYGYTF. The CDR3 DNA sequence: TGTGCCAGTAGTCCTCCCGGGACGGAGTATGGCTACACCTTC.

The chain employs TRBV5-3 and TRBJ1-2, with D tentatively TRBD1 (5 bases). TRBV5-3 is assigned to the ORF class and has an uncertain function. The CDR3 length is 16 residues. Trimming removed 0 bases at V and 0 bases at J, with 12 bases between. CDR3 nucleotides: TGTGCCAGAAGCTTGGGGAGTCGACAGTCTAACTATGGCTACACCTTC. It codes for CARSLGSRQSNYGYTF.

The chain uses TRBV7-9 and TRBJ1-5; possibly TRBD1 for D (5 bases). This CDR3 is built from 16 residues. V was cut by 5 bases and J by 3 bases, with 17 bases left in between. Germline assignment: CDR1 SEHNR and CDR2 FQNEAQ (reference sequence). CDR3 sequence reads: CASSPEGSFPNQPQHF. The CDR3, as DNA: TGTGCCAGCAGCCCAGAGGGGTCTTTCCCCAATCAGCCCCAGCATTTT.

The rearrangement joins TRBV4-1 to TRBJ2-3, with 12 nucleotides matching TRBD2. Germline V CDR1 and CDR2: MGHRA, YSYEKL. The V segment lost 4 bases and the J segment 8 bases; nucleotides outside the gene matches: 10. This CDR3 is 16 amino acids long. The CDR3 loop is CASSPRTSGVLGTQYF. The CDR3 DNA is TGCGCCAGCAGCCCAAGGACTAGCGGGGTACTTGGTACGCAGTATTTT.

This rearrangement joins TRBV7-8 to TRBJ2-2; 9 bases line up with TRBD1. CDR1 SGHVS and CDR2 FQNEAQ come from the germline V gene. The CDR3 sequence is 15 residues long. V shed 8 bases, J shed 5 bases, and the junction held 9 bases outside the gene matches. CDR3 nucleotide sequence: TGTGCCAGCCAATCCGGGACAGGGCGTACCGGGGAGCTGTTTTTT. It encodes CASQSGTGRTGELFF.

The gene calls are TRBV7-9 and TRBJ2-7; no definite D call. The CDR3 loop spans 16 amino acids. Germline-derived CDR1 and CDR2 are SEHNR and FQNEAQ (reference sequence). Deletions cut 1 base from V and 7 bases from J, with 20 bases between. Here the CDR3 DNA reads TGTGCCAGCAGCTTAGTTGGCTCCAGAGTACGTGTAGAGCAGTACTTC. It is translated as CASSLVGSRVRVEQYF.

The chain links TRBV10-3 to TRBJ1-5; the match to TRBD1 covers 11 bases. The V gene's germline CDR1 is ENHRY and CDR2 SYGVKD. V was pared by 3 bases and J by 4 bases, with 8 bases of the junction left unmatched. The CDR3 contains 17 residues. The CDR3 region has the DNA TGTGCCATCAGTGACGAGAGGGGGACAGGGGGAAATCAGCCCCAGCATTTT. Amino acid sequence: CAISDERGTGGNQPQHF.

This clone has just a few counts. This rearrangement joins TRBV5-8 to TRBJ2-7, with D possibly being TRBD1 or TRBD2 (6 bases each). Germline V gene lookup returns CDR1 SGHTS and CDR2 YDEGEE. The CDR3 runs to 14 residues. The V gene lost 9 bases and the J gene lost 1 base, with 17 bases spanning the gap. In nucleotides, the CDR3 is TGTGCCACCTTTCCCCGGGGGCGATCCTACGAGCAGTACTTC. Encoded protein: CATFPRGRSYEQYF.

V is TRBV6-1 and J is TRBJ2-7, with TRBD1 matching 11 bases. Germline CDR1 is MNHNS and CDR2 is SASEGT. This CDR3 spans 14 amino acids. Trimming cost V 9 bases and J 2 bases; bases outside gene matches: 6. DNA of the CDR3: TGTGCCAGTCGGGACAGGGGGTATACCTACGAGCAGTACTTC. Translated: CASRDRGYTYEQYF.

The sample holds one count of this clone. This chain connects TRBV9 to TRBJ2-7, with D possibly being TRBD1 or TRBD2 (5 bases each). Between the trimmed V and J ends, which lost 4 bases and 3 bases, there was a span of 14 bases. Per the germline V gene, CDR1 is SGDLS and CDR2 is YYNGEE. The CDR3 loop spans 14 amino acids. This CDR3 reads CASSPRDGDYEQYF. CDR3 coding DNA: TGTGCCAGCAGCCCCCGGGACGGAGACTACGAGCAGTACTTC.

This clone was counted only a few times. This chain connects TRBV7-9 to TRBJ2-7, with D maybe TRBD2 (6 bases). Germline V gene sequence: CDR1 SEHNR, CDR2 FQNEAQ (reference sequence). The V end was cut by 5 bases, the J end by 5 bases, with 10 bases between. CDR3 length: 12 residues. The CDR3 protein is CASSPGGDEQYF. In nucleotides, the CDR3 is TGTGCCAGCAGCCCCGGAGGGGACGAGCAGTACTTC.

In this sample, this clone turned up once. This chain links TRBV10-3 with TRBJ2-2; either TRBD1 or TRBD2 may fit D (5 bases each). The CDR3 is made up of 19 amino acids. Deletions cut 0 bases from V and 3 bases from J, with 20 bases between. Germline assignment: CDR1 ENHRY and CDR2 SYGVKD. CDR3 coding DNA: TGTGCCATCAGTGAGTCACCGGGACCCTCTAAAGGATACACCGGGGAGCTGTTTTTT. It is translated as CAISESPGPSKGYTGELFF.

In its sample, this clone was seen once. The rearrangement links TRBV10-3 to TRBJ2-3; D gene ambiguous. The ends were cut back, 2 bases at V and 7 bases at J, with 22 bases in the middle. This CDR3 contains 17 residues. CDR1 and CDR2 from the germline V gene are ENHRY and SYGVKD. The CDR3, as DNA: TGTGCCATCAGTGAGGCTCTCGACCCGCGAGTTGTACATACGCAGTATTTT. The encoded protein is CAISEALDPRVVHTQYF.